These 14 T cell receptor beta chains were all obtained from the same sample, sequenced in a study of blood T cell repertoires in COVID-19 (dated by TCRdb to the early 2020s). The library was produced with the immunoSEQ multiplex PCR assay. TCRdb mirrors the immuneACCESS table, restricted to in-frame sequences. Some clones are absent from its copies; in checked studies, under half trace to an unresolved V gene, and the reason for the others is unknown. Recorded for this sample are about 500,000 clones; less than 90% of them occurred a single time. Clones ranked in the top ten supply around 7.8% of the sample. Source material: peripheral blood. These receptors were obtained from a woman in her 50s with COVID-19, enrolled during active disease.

The CDR3 DNA reads as TGTGCCAGCAGTGACCTGGCGGTTAGCACAGATACGCAGTATTTT. This codes for CASSDLAVSTDTQYF. This rearrangement joins TRBV6-1 to TRBJ2-3; D is uncertain. Per germline, CDR1 MNHNS and CDR2 SASEGT. This CDR3 contains 15 residues. Deletions cut 3 bases from V and 0 bases from J, with 10 bases between.

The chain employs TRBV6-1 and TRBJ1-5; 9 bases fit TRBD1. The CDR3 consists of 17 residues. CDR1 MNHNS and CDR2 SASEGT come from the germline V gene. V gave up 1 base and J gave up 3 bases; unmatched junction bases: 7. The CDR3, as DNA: TGTGCCAGCAGTGAAGGGCGACAGGGGGGGATCAATCAGCCCCAGCATTTT. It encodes CASSEGRQGGINQPQHF.

CDR3 DNA: TGCGCCAGCAGCGTGGATATCTATGGCTACACCTTC. Translating it yields CASSVDIYGYTF. This chain links TRBV5-1 with TRBJ1-2; D unresolved. This CDR3 comprises 12 residues. V was pared by 4 bases and J by 4 bases, with 8 bases between. CDR1 SGHRS and CDR2 YFSETQ come from the germline V gene.

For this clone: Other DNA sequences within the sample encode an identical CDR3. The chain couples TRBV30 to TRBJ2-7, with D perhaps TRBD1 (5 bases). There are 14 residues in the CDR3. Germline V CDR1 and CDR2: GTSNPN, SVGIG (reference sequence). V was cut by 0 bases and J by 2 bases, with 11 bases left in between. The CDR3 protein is CAWSVRTGTYEQYF. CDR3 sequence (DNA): TGTGCCTGGAGTGTTAGAACAGGAACCTACGAGCAGTACTTC.

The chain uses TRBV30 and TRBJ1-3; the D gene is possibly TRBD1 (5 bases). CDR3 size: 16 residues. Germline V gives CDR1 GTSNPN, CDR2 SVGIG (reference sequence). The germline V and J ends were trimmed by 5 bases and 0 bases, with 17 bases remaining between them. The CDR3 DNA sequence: TGTGCCTGGGCCCTTGGACATACCTACTCTGGAAACACCATATATTTT. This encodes CAWALGHTYSGNTIYF.

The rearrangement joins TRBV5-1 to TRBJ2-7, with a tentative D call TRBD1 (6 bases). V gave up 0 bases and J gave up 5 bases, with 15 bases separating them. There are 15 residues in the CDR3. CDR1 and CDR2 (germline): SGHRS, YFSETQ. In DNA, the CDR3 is TGCGCCAGCAGCTTGGGCGGCAGGGGTTTTAACGAGCAGTACTTC. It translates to CASSLGGRGFNEQYF.

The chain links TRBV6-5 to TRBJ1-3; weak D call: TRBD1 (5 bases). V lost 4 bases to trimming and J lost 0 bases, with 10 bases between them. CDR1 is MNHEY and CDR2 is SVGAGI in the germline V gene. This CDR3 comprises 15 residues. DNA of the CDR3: TGTGCCAGCAGTTCAGGGTACCCCTCTGGAAACACCATATATTTT. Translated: CASSSGYPSGNTIYF.

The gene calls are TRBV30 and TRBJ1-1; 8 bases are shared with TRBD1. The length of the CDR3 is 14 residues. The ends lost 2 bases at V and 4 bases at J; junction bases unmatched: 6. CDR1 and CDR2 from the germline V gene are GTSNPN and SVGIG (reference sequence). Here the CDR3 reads CAWSTGQGGTEAFF. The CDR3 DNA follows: TGTGCCTGGAGTACCGGACAGGGAGGCACTGAAGCTTTCTTT.

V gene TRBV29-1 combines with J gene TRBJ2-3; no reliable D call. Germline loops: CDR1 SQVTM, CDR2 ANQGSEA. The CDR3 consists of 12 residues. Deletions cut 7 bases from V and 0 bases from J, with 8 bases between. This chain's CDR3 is CSARTSTDTQYF. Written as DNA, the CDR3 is TGCAGCGCGCGTACTAGCACAGATACGCAGTATTTT.

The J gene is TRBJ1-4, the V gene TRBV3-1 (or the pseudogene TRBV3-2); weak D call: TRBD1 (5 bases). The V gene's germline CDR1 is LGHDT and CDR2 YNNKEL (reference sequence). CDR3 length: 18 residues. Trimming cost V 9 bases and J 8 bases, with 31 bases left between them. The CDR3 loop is CARLPKSVKQDPREKLFF. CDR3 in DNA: TGTGCCAGGCTCCCCAAATCCGTGAAACAGGACCCTAGGGAAAAACTGTTTTTT.

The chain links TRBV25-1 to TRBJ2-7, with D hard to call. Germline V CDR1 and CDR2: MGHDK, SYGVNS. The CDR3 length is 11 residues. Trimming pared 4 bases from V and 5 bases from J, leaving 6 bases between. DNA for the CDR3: TGTGCCAGCAGTGTGAGCAACGAGCAGTACTTC. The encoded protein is CASSVSNEQYF.

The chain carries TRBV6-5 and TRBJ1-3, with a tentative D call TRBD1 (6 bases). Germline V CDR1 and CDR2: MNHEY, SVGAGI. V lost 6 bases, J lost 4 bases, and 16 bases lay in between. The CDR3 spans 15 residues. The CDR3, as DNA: TGTGCCAGCAGAGGCTCGGGGGGGCTGGGAAACACCATATATTTT. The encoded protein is CASRGSGGLGNTIYF.

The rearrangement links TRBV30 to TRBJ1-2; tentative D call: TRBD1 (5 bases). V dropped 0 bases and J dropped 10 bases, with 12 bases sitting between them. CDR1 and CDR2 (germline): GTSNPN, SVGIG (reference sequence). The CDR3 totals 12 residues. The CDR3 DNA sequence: TGTGCCTGGAGTGTCGGGGGTAGTGACTACACCTTC. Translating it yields CAWSVGGSDYTF. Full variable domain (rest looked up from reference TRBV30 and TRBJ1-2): SQTIHQWPATLVQPVGSPLSLECTVEGTSNPNLYWYRQAAGRGLQLLFYSVGIGQISSEVPQNLSASRPQDRQFILSSKKLLLSDSGFYLCAWSVGGSDYTFGSGTRLTVV.

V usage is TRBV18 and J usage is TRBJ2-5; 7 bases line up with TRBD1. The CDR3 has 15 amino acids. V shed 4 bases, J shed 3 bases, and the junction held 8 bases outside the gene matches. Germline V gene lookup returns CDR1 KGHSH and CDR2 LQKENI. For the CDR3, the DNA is TGTGCCAGCTCACTCCCCGGGACAGAAAAAGAGACCCAGTACTTC. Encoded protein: CASSLPGTEKETQYF.